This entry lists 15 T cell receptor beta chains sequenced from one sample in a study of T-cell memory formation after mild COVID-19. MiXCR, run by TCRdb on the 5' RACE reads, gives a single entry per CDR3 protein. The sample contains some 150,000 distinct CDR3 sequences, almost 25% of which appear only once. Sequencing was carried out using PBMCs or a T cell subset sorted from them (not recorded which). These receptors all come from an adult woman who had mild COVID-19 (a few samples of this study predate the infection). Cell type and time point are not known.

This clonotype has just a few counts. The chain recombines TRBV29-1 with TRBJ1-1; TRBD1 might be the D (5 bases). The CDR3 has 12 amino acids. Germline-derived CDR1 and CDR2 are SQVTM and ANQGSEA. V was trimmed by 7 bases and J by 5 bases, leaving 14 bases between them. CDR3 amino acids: CSATEGETEAFF. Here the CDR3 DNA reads TGCAGCGCGACAGAAGGGGAGACTGAAGCTTTCTTT.

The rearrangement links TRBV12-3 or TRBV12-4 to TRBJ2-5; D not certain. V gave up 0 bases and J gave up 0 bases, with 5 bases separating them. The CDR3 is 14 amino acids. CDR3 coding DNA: TGTGCCAGCAGTTTAGCGACCAACCAAGAGACCCAGTACTTC. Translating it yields CASSLATNQETQYF.

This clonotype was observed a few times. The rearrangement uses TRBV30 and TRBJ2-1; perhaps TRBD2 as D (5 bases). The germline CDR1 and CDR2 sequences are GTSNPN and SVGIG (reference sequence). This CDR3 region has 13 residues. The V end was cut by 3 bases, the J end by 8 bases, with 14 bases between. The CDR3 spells CAWSHTGVDEQFF. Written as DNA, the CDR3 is TGTGCCTGGAGCCACACCGGGGTGGATGAGCAGTTCTTC.

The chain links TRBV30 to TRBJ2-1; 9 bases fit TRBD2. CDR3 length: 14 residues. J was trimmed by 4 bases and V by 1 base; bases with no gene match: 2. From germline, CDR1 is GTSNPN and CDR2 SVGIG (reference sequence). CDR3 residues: CAWSASGTYNEQFF. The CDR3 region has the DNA TGTGCCTGGAGTGCTAGCGGGACGTACAATGAGCAGTTCTTC.

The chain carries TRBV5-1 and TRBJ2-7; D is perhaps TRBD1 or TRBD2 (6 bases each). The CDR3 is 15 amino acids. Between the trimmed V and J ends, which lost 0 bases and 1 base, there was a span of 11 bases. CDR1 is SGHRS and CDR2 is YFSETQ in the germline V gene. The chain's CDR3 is CASSLAGATSYEQYF. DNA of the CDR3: TGCGCCAGCAGCTTGGCGGGGGCCACTTCCTACGAGCAGTACTTC.

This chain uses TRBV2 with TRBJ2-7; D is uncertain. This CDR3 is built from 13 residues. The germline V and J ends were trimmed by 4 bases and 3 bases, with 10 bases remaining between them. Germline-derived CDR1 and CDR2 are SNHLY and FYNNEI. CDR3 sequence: CASSAGGFYEQYF. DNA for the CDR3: TGTGCCAGCAGTGCAGGCGGTTTCTACGAGCAGTACTTC.

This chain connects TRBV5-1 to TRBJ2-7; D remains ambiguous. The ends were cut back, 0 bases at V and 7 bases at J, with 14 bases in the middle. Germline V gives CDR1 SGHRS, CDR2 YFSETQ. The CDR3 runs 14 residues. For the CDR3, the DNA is TGCGCCAGCAGCTTGGCCGAGAATACGGGTGAGCAGTACTTC. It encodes CASSLAENTGEQYF.

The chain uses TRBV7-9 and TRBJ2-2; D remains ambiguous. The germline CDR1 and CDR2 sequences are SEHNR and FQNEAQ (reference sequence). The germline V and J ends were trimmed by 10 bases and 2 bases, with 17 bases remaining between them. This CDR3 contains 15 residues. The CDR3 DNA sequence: TGTGCCAACATACCTCGGCCGGGCAACACCGGGGAGCTGTTTTTT. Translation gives CANIPRPGNTGELFF.

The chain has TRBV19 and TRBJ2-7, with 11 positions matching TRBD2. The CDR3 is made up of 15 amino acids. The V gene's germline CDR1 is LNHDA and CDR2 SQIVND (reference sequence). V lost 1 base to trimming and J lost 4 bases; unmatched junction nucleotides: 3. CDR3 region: CASSIATSGVYEQYF. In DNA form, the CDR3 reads TGTGCCAGTAGTATAGCGACTAGCGGGGTGTACGAGCAGTACTTC.

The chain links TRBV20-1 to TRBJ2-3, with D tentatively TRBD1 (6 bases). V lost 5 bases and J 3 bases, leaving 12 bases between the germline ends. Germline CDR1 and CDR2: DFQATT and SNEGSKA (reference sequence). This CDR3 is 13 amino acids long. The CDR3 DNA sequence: TGCAGTGCTCCCCTGGGGGCGACAGATACGCAGTATTTT. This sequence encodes CSAPLGATDTQYF.

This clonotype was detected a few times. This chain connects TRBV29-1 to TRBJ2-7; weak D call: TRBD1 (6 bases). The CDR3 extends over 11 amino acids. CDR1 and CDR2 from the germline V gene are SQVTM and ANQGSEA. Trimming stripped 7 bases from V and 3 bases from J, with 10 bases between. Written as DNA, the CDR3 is TGCAGCGCCCAGGGGATCTACGAGCAGTACTTC. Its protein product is CSAQGIYEQYF.

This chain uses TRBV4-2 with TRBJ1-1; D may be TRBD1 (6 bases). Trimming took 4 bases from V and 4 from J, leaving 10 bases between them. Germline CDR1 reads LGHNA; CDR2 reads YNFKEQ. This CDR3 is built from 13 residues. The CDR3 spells CASSLTGTTEAFF. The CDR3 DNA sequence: TGTGCCAGCAGCCTCACAGGGACCACTGAAGCTTTCTTT.

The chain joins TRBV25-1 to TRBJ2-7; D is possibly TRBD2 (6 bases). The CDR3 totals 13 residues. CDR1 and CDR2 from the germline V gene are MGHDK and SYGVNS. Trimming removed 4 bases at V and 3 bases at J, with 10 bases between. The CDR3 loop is CASSAGLGYEQYF. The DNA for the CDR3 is TGTGCCAGCAGTGCGGGACTCGGCTACGAGCAGTACTTC.

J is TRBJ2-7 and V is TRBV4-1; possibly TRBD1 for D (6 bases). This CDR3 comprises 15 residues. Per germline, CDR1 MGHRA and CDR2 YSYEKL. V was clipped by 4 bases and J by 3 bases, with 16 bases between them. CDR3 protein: CASSPLGRTDYEQYF. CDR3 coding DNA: TGCGCCAGCAGCCCACTAGGTCGGACAGACTACGAGCAGTACTTC.

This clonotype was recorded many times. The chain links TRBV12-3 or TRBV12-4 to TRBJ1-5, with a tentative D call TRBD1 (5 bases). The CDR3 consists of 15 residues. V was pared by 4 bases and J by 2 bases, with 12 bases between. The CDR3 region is CASSSGERGNQPQHF. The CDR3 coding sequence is TGTGCCAGCAGTTCGGGGGAAAGGGGCAATCAGCCCCAGCATTTT.